This T cell receptor beta chain originates from a study of cytomegalovirus exposure and HLA in healthy donors. Study conclusions and caveats: Sequencing depth roughly uniform across donors was assumed in presence/absence analyses.

Unrecorded immune exposure was likely among donors, who were nominally healthy when sampled. Details on this clone: Its cognate antigen is unknown.

Germline trimming cut 6 bases from V and 0 bases from J; bases unmatched to any gene: 8. CDR3 length: 17 amino acids. The germline CDR1 and CDR2 sequences are LNHDA and SQIVND (reference sequence). A multiplex PCR was run with 60 Vbeta primers and 13 Jbeta primers. Generated by immunoSEQ multiplex PCR, the TCRdb table keeps only in-frame clones and is missing some. The table lists 55,000 to 85,000 clones. The chain combines TRBV19 with TRBJ1-5; 10 bases map to TRBD1. The source of this sequence is a female donor in good health and CMV-seropositive. The specimen was PBMCs. The CDR3 loop reads CASSQRQGAYSNQPQHF. For the CDR3, the DNA is TGTGCCAGTAGCCAGAGACAGGGGGCCTATAGCAATCAGCCCCAGCATTTT.